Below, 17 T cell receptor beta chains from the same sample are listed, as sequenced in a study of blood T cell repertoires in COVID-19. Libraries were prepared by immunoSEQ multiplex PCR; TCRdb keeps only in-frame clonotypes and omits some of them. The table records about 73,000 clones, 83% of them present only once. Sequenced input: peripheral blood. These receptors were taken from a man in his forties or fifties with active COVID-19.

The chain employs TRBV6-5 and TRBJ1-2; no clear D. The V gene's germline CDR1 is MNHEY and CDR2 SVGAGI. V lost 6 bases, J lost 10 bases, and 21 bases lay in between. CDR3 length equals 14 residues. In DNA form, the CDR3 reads TGTGCCAGCAGATCCCTAACCGGGTCTAACACCTACACCTTC. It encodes CASRSLTGSNTYTF.

CDR3 DNA sequence: TGTGCCAGCAGGGGTTTTGGCGGCCGCACAGATACGCAGTATTTT. Its translation is CASRGFGGRTDTQYF. The chain employs TRBV3-1 (or the pseudogene TRBV3-2) and TRBJ2-3; no clear D. Germline assignment: CDR1 LGHDT and CDR2 YNNKEL (reference sequence). The V end lost 6 bases, the J end lost 1 base, and 14 bases lay between the germline ends. This CDR3 contains 15 residues.

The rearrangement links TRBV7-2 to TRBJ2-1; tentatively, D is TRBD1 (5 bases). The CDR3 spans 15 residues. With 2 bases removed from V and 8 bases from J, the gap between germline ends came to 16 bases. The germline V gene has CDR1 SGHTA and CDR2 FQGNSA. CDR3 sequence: CASSLSIGDMDEQFF. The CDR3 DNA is TGTGCCAGCAGCTTAAGTATAGGGGATATGGATGAGCAGTTCTTC.

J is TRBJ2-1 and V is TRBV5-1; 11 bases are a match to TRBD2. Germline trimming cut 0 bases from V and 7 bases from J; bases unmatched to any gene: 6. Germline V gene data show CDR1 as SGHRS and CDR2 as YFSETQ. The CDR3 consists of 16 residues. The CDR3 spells CASSLALAGGFNEQFF. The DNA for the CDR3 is TGCGCCAGCAGCTTGGCCCTAGCGGGGGGATTTAATGAGCAGTTCTTC.

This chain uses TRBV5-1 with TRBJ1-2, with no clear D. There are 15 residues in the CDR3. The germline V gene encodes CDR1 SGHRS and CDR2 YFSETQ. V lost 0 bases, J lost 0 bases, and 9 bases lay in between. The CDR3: CASSLDSGPNYGYTF. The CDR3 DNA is TGCGCCAGCAGCTTGGATTCAGGCCCTAACTATGGCTACACCTTC. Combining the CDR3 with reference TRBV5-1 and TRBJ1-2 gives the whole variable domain KAGVTQTPRYLIKTRGQQVTLSCSPISGHRSVSWYQQTPGQGLQFLFEYFSETQRNKGNFPGRFSGRQFSNSRSEMNVSTLELGDSALYLCASSLDSGPNYGYTFGSGTRLTVV.

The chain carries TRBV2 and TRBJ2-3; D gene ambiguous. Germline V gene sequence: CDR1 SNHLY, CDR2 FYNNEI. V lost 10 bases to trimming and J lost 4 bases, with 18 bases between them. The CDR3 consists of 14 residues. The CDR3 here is CATRGAPSPDTQYF. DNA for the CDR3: TGTGCCACCCGAGGTGCACCATCCCCAGATACGCAGTATTTT.

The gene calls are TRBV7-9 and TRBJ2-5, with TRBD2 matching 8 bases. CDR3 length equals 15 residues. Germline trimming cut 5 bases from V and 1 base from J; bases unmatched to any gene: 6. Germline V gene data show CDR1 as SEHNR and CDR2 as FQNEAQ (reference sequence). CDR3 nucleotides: TGTGCCAGCAGCCCGCTAGCGGGCCGCCAAGAGACCCAGTACTTC. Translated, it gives CASSPLAGRQETQYF.

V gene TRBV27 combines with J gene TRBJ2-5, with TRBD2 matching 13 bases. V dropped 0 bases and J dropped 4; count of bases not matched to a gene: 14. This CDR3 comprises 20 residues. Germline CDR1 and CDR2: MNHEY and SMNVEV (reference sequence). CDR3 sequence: CASSLSWELAGGRGGETQYF. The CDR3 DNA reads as TGTGCCAGCAGTTTATCGTGGGAACTAGCGGGAGGGAGAGGGGGAGAGACCCAGTACTTC.

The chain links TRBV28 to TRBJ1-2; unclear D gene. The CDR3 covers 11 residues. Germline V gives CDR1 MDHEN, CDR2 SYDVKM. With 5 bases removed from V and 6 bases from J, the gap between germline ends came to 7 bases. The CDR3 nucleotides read TGTGCCAGCAGTACCCTAGATGGCTACACCTTC. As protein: CASSTLDGYTF.

The DNA of the CDR3 is TGTGCCAGCAGTGAATATGAGCGTTCGACCATATATTTT. Protein sequence: CASSEYERSTIYF. This chain connects TRBV25-1 to TRBJ1-3; D is uncertain. There are 13 residues in the CDR3. Germline V lookup: CDR1 MGHDK, CDR2 SYGVNS. V was pared by 0 bases and J by 10 bases, with 10 bases between.

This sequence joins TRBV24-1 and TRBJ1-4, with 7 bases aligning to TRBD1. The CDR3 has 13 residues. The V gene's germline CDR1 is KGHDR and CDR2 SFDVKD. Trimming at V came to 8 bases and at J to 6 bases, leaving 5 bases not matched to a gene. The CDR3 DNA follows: TGTGCCACCATAGGGGGCGCGGATGAAAAACTGTTTTTT. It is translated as CATIGGADEKLFF.

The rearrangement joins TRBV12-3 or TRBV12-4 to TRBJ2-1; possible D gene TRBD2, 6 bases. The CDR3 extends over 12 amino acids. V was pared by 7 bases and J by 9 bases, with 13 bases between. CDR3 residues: CASTALGGEQFF. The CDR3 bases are TGTGCCAGCACAGCCCTCGGGGGTGAGCAGTTCTTC.

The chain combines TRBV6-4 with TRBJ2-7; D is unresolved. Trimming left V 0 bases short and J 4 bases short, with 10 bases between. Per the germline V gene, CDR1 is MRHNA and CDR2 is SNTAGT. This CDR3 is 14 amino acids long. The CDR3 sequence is CASSDSSPVYEQYF. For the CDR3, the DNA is TGTGCCAGCAGTGACTCGAGTCCCGTTTACGAGCAGTACTTC.

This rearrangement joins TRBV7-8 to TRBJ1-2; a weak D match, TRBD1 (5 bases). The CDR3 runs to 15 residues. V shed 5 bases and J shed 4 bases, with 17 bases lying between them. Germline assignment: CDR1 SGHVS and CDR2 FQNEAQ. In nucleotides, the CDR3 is TGTGCCAGCAGCCTGGGCGGGGTTGGGGGCTATGGCTACACCTTC. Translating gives CASSLGGVGGYGYTF.

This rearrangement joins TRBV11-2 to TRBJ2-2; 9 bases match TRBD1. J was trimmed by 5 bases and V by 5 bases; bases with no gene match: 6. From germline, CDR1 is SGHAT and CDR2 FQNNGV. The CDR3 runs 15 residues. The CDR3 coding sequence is TGTGCCAGCAGCGCCGGGACAGGGATTACCGGGGAGCTGTTTTTT. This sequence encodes CASSAGTGITGELFF. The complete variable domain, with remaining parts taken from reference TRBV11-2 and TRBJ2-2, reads EAGVAQSPRYKIIEKRQSVAFWCNPISGHATLYWYQQILGQGPKLLIQFQNNGVVDDSQLPKDRFSAERLKGVDSTLKIQPAKLEDSAVYLCASSAGTGITGELFFGEGSRLTVL.

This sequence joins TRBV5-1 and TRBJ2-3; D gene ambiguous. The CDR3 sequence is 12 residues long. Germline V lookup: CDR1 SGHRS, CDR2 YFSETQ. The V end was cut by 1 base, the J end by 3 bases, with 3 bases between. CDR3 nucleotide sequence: TGCGCCAGCAGCTTGCGGACAGATACGCAGTATTTT. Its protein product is CASSLRTDTQYF.

In nucleotides, the CDR3 is TGTGCCAGCAGCCCCGGGGCGGGACAGCCCTATGGCTACACCTTC. This encodes CASSPGAGQPYGYTF. The chain combines TRBV7-2 with TRBJ1-2, with TRBD1 matching 7 bases. The V gene's germline CDR1 is SGHTA and CDR2 FQGNSA. V was clipped by 5 bases and J by 4 bases; unmatched bases: 10. CDR3 length: 15 residues.